Each of the 14 T cell receptor beta chains below was sequenced from the same sample in a study of shared clonotypes between healthy human individuals. The table came from immunoSEQ multiplex PCR; TCRdb's copy has only in-frame clones and leaves some out. The repertoire holds about 2.2 million clones, with 90% to 95% as singletons. Positive CCR7 selection of CD45RO-negative cells yielded the naive CD8 cells, and terminally differentiated effector memory CD45RA+ cells were excluded. Input material: naive CD8+ T cells from PBMCs. The receptors here all came from a man aged 18-30 years in good health. Some clones in this sample may be carry-over from other donors' samples.

CDR3 bases: TGCGCCAGCAGCCCCAACCCCGGCAGGAACCCTCAAGAGACCCAGTACTTC. Residues: CASSPNPGRNPQETQYF. The J gene is TRBJ2-5, the V gene TRBV4-1; no firm D call. The CDR3 is 17 amino acids. Between the trimmed V and J ends, which lost 4 bases and 2 bases, there was a span of 20 bases. Germline V CDR1 and CDR2: MGHRA, YSYEKL.

The CDR3 here is CASSLSIEGNSPLHF. CDR3 in DNA: TGTGCCAGCAGTTTATCGATAGAGGGGAATTCACCCCTCCACTTT. The rearrangement uses TRBV27 and TRBJ1-6; D may be TRBD1 (5 bases). From germline, CDR1 is MNHEY and CDR2 SMNVEV (reference sequence). V was trimmed by 0 bases and J by 7 bases, leaving 10 bases between them. The length of the CDR3 is 15 residues.

The chain carries TRBV19 and TRBJ2-5; TRBD2 aligns across 8 bases. Germline CDR1 is LNHDA and CDR2 is SQIVND (reference sequence). The CDR3 runs 14 residues. V shed 6 bases and J 0 bases; nucleotides not matched to a gene: 3. The CDR3: CASSGREDQETQYF. CDR3 nucleotides: TGTGCCAGTAGCGGGCGGGAGGACCAAGAGACCCAGTACTTC.

This chain links TRBV19 with TRBJ2-3; the D is unclear. This CDR3 is built from 15 residues. CDR1 and CDR2 from the germline V gene are LNHDA and SQIVND (reference sequence). Trimming took off 5 bases at V and 9 bases at J, with 21 bases between the two ends. CDR3 coding DNA: TGTGCCAGTAGTCTCCGGCTTCAGGTATTCCTCACGCAGTATTTT. It codes for CASSLRLQVFLTQYF.

Here the CDR3 DNA reads TGCGCCAGCAGCCTGGTCGTGGGTTCTAACGAGCAGTACTTC. It yields the protein CASSLVVGSNEQYF. The V and J genes are TRBV5-1 and TRBJ2-7; D remains unclear. Trimming shortened V by 4 bases and J by 5 bases, and 16 bases separated the two germline ends. The CDR3 covers 14 residues. Per germline, CDR1 SGHRS and CDR2 YFSETQ.

This chain uses TRBV19 with TRBJ1-4, with D possibly being TRBD1 (5 bases). The CDR3 covers 15 residues. Germline-derived CDR1 and CDR2 are LNHDA and SQIVND (reference sequence). The V end was cut by 2 bases, the J end by 3 bases, with 10 bases between. CDR3 sequence (DNA): TGTGCCAGTAGTATACGGGGCGGTTCTAATGAAAAACTGTTTTTT. It translates to CASSIRGGSNEKLFF.

Turning to this clone: Other DNA sequences in this specimen translate into the identical CDR3. The chain uses TRBV30 and TRBJ1-1; D perhaps matches TRBD1 (5 bases). V was pared by 4 bases and J by 4 bases, with 13 bases between. There are 13 residues in the CDR3. Germline CDR1 is GTSNPN and CDR2 is SVGIG (reference sequence). In nucleotides, the CDR3 is TGTGCCTGGACCCTCGGGGGGGGCACTGAAGCTTTCTTT. It codes for CAWTLGGGTEAFF.

The chain combines TRBV11-2 with TRBJ1-1, with D tentatively TRBD1 (6 bases). V lost 8 bases and J 0 bases, leaving 13 bases between the germline ends. CDR3 length equals 14 residues. Looked up from germline, CDR1 is SGHAT and CDR2 is FQNNGV. For the CDR3, the DNA is TGTGCCAGCCGGCAGAGGGGGATGAACACTGAAGCTTTCTTT. Translated, it gives CASRQRGMNTEAFF.

DNA for the CDR3: TGTGCCATCAGTGAGTCGTCGAAATCGCCCCAGCATTTT. Residues: CAISESSKSPQHF. The V and J genes are TRBV10-3 and TRBJ1-5, with no clear D. The V end lost 0 bases, the J end lost 9 bases, and 9 bases lay between the germline ends. Germline V CDR1 and CDR2: ENHRY, SYGVKD. This CDR3 is 13 amino acids long.

The J gene is TRBJ2-7, the V gene TRBV6-1; 9 bases align to TRBD2. This CDR3 is 16 amino acids long. The J segment lost 4 bases and the V segment lost 4 bases, leaving 11 bases of the junction unmatched. The V gene's germline CDR1 is MNHNS and CDR2 SASEGT. CDR3: CASSVGRGRALYEQYF. Written as DNA, the CDR3 is TGTGCCAGCAGTGTAGGTCGCGGGAGGGCCCTATACGAGCAGTACTTC.

This chain links TRBV5-1 with TRBJ1-1, with D perhaps matching TRBD1 (5 bases). V lost 2 bases and J lost 0, with 17 bases in between. The CDR3 length is 17 residues. Germline V lookup: CDR1 SGHRS, CDR2 YFSETQ. The CDR3 spells CASSFSDADRMNTEAFF. As DNA, the CDR3 is TGCGCCAGCAGCTTTTCGGACGCCGACAGAATGAACACTGAAGCTTTCTTT.

V usage is TRBV9 and J usage is TRBJ1-3; D might be TRBD1 (6 bases). Germline CDR1 reads SGDLS; CDR2 reads YYNGEE. This CDR3 spans 17 amino acids. The V end lost 3 bases, the J end lost 7 bases, and 23 bases lay between the germline ends. CDR3 in amino acids: CASSDRRGDRVSNTIYF. CDR3 sequence (DNA): TGTGCCAGCAGCGATCGAAGGGGGGATAGGGTAAGTAACACCATATATTTT.

This rearrangement joins TRBV14 to TRBJ2-2, with TRBD2 matching 10 bases. CDR1 and CDR2 (germline): SGHDN, FVKESK. The CDR3 is 15 residues long. J was trimmed by 6 bases and V by 5 bases; bases with no gene match: 6. The CDR3: CASSSLAGVPGELFF. CDR3 sequence (DNA): TGTGCCAGCAGCTCTCTAGCGGGAGTACCCGGGGAGCTGTTTTTT.

This chain joins TRBV27 and TRBJ1-4, with D unclear. The CDR3 loop spans 15 amino acids. Deletions cut 5 bases from V and 0 bases from J, with 10 bases between. Germline V gene data show CDR1 as MNHEY and CDR2 as SMNVEV (reference sequence). CDR3 in DNA: TGTGCCAGCAGTGCCCACAGTGCAACTAATGAAAAACTGTTTTTT. This encodes CASSAHSATNEKLFF.